The 5 T cell receptor beta chains in this list originate from one sample, sequenced in a study of Ad26.COV2.S vaccination and SARS-CoV-2 variants. Stated treatment: around 19 received Ad26.COV2.S at low or high dose, single or two shots; roughly 5 received placebo; per-sample allocation not given. Day 63 following the first vaccine or placebo injection was when the samples were taken. Only in-frame clones appear in the TCRdb table, and some are missing; sequencing was by immunoSEQ multiplex PCR. Here the sample spans around 380,000 clones, roughly nine tenths being singletons. The sample here was peripheral blood, taken in a trial of Ad26.COV2.S vaccine versus placebo. The receptors originated from a person between 18 and 65 years old who received the Ad26.COV2.S COVID-19 vaccine or a placebo.

The J gene is TRBJ1-1, the V gene TRBV30; D gene unclear. The CDR3 loop spans 15 amino acids. V lost 0 bases and J lost 5, with 16 bases in between. Looked up from germline, CDR1 is GTSNPN and CDR2 is SVGIG (reference sequence). CDR3 protein: CAWSVQRTAITEAFF. In DNA, the CDR3 is TGTGCCTGGAGTGTACAAAGGACGGCCATAACTGAAGCTTTCTTT.

The V gene is TRBV6-5, the J gene TRBJ2-7; D could derive from TRBD1 or TRBD2 (6 bases each). This CDR3 has 13 residues. The V gene lost 1 base and the J gene lost 5 bases, with 9 bases spanning the gap. Per germline, CDR1 MNHEY and CDR2 SVGAGI. The CDR3, as DNA: TGTGCCAGCAGTTACTTGGGGGGCAACGAGCAGTACTTC. Encoded protein: CASSYLGGNEQYF.

The gene calls are TRBV5-1 and TRBJ2-1, with TRBD1 matching 9 bases. The germline V gene encodes CDR1 SGHRS and CDR2 YFSETQ. J gave up 3 bases and V 4 bases, and 11 bases lay outside the gene matches. CDR3 length: 17 amino acids. CDR3 sequence: CASSAKIGTGNYNEQFF. The CDR3, as DNA: TGCGCCAGCAGCGCGAAGATTGGGACAGGGAACTACAATGAGCAGTTCTTC. The full variable domain, its missing parts supplied by reference TRBV5-1 and TRBJ2-1, is KAGVTQTPRYLIKTRGQQVTLSCSPISGHRSVSWYQQTPGQGLQFLFEYFSETQRNKGNFPGRFSGRQFSNSRSEMNVSTLELGDSALYLCASSAKIGTGNYNEQFFGPGTRLTVL.

This clone showed up just once. The genes are TRBV6-1 and TRBJ1-6, with 7 bases fitting TRBD1. In germline, CDR1 is MNHNS, CDR2 SASEGT. There are 15 residues in the CDR3. The trim removed 5 bases at V and 10 bases at J, leaving 11 bases unmatched. The CDR3 region is CASSFVQGSGSPLHF. The CDR3 bases are TGTGCCAGCAGTTTCGTACAGGGGAGTGGATCACCCCTCCACTTT.

This chain joins TRBV5-8 and TRBJ1-2; no clear D. The CDR3 runs to 13 residues. V lost 1 base, J lost 4 bases, and 8 bases lay in between. The germline V gene encodes CDR1 SGHTS and CDR2 YDEGEE. CDR3 bases: TGTGCCAGCAGCTTGACGGAGCTCTATGGCTACACCTTC. Encoded protein: CASSLTELYGYTF.